This T cell receptor (beta chain) was sequenced for a study of Tregs in tolerant kidney transplant recipients. Germline V lookup: CDR1 LGHNA, CDR2 YNFKEQ. J was trimmed by 4 bases and V by 2 bases; bases with no gene match: 4. The CDR3 covers 14 residues. The table came from immunoSEQ multiplex PCR; TCRdb's copy has only in-frame clones and leaves some out. The data hold about 110,000 clones, with around 90% observed a single time. V usage is TRBV4-2 and J usage is TRBJ2-5; 7 nucleotides line up with TRBD1. The sequence derives from a human donor who received a combined kidney and bone marrow transplant. The sequences come from CD4+ T cells from blood, collected before the transplant. CDR3 protein: CASSQTGTAETQYF. DNA of the CDR3: TGTGCCAGCAGCCAAACCGGGACAGCAGAGACCCAGTACTTC.